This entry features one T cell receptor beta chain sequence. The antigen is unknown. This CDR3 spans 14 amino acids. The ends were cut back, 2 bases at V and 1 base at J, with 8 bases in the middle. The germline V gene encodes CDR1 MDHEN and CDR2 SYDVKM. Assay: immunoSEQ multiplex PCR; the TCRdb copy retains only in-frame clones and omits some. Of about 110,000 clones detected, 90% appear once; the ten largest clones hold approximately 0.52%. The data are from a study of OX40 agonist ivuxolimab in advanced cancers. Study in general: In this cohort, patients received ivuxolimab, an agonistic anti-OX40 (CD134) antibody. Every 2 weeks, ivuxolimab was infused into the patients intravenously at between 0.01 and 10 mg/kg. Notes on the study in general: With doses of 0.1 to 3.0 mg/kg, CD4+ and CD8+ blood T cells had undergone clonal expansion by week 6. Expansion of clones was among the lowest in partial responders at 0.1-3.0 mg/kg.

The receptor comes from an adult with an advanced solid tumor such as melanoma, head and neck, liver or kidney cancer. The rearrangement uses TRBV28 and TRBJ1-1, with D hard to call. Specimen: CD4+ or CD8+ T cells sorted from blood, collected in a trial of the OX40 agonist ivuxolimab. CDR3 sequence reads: CASSLIQKNTEAFF. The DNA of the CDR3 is TGTGCCAGCAGTTTAATCCAGAAGAACACTGAAGCTTTCTTT.